Described below is a single TCR beta chain sequence and its context. The sample comes from a study of identical twins. Everyone who donated was a healthy Caucasian. Per the germline V gene, CDR1 is DFQATT and CDR2 is SNEGSKA (reference sequence). V lost 1 base and J 6 bases, leaving 10 bases between the germline ends. The CDR3 is 12 amino acids. MiXCR, applied by TCRdb to the 5' RACE reads, yields one record per CDR3 protein. The sample holds 750,000 to 950,000 distinct CDR3 sequences; 10% to 15% are singletons and the top ten take roughly 1.6%. The sample also formed part of further work on yellow fever vaccine responses in identical twins.

The receptor comes from a woman between 18 and 29 years old in good health. V is TRBV20-1 and J is TRBJ2-7; no reliable D call. Sequences were obtained from PBMCs. The CDR3 sequence: CSARAVRGEQYF. CDR3 nucleotide sequence: TGCAGTGCTAGAGCGGTCCGCGGCGAGCAGTACTTC.